A single sample is the source of the 24 T cell receptor beta chains below, sequenced in a study of blood T cells in healthy people across ages. Then a second PCR, running roughly 7 to 11 cycles, was carried out with a sample-barcoded 5' primer and a J-beta primer mix. MiXCR, run by TCRdb on the 5' RACE reads, gives a single entry per CDR3 protein. This sample yields more than 1,400,000 distinct CDR3 sequences, of which 42% are seen a single time; 7.9% belongs to the top ten. The sequenced sample consisted of blood. The receptors originated from a young woman in good health.

V gene TRBV20-1 combines with J gene TRBJ2-1, with D uncertain. This CDR3 contains 16 residues. Germline V lookup: CDR1 DFQATT, CDR2 SNEGSKA (reference sequence). V lost 2 bases to trimming and J lost 0 bases, with 14 bases between them. CDR3: CSARQPTVSSYNEQFF. DNA of the CDR3: TGCAGTGCTAGACAACCGACGGTTAGCTCCTACAATGAGCAGTTCTTC.

V is TRBV10-3 and J is TRBJ2-3; 9 bases map to TRBD2. The CDR3 contains 16 residues. With V trimmed by 2 bases and J by 4 bases, 7 bases remained unmatched. Per the germline V gene, CDR1 is ENHRY and CDR2 is SYGVKD. This CDR3 reads CAISEGTSSSSDTQYF. The CDR3 nucleotides read TGTGCCATCAGTGAGGGGACTAGCAGTAGCTCAGATACGCAGTATTTT.

The gene calls are TRBV27 and TRBJ2-1, with 7 bases identical to TRBD1. With 5 bases clipped from V and 2 bases from J, the junction kept 3 bases outside the gene matches. Germline V CDR1 and CDR2: MNHEY, SMNVEV (reference sequence). CDR3 length equals 14 residues. Here the CDR3 DNA reads TGTGCCAGCAGTATGACAGGGACCTACAATGAGCAGTTCTTC. Its translation is CASSMTGTYNEQFF.

This sequence joins TRBV7-9 and TRBJ2-5; 11 bases line up with TRBD2. V trimming: 5 bases; J trimming: 11 bases; junction bases outside the gene matches: 22. In germline, CDR1 is SEHNR, CDR2 FQNEAQ (reference sequence). The CDR3 is 18 amino acids. Here the CDR3 DNA reads TGTGCCAGCAGCCCCTCGGGACTAGCGGTACCTAACGTCAATGAGCAGTACTTC. It specifies CASSPSGLAVPNVNEQYF.

The chain uses TRBV6-6 and TRBJ2-7, with unresolved D. V lost 7 bases and J 5 bases, leaving 18 bases between the germline ends. This CDR3 region has 14 residues. The germline V gene encodes CDR1 MNHNY and CDR2 SVGAGI (reference sequence). The CDR3 DNA reads TGTGCCAGCACCAACCGGTACCCCCAGAACGAGCAGTACTTC. Encoded protein: CASTNRYPQNEQYF.

The rearrangement uses TRBV25-1 and TRBJ2-1; unclear D gene. Germline V gives CDR1 MGHDK, CDR2 SYGVNS. V was trimmed by 5 bases and J by 4 bases, leaving 9 bases between them. There are 13 residues in the CDR3. This CDR3 reads CASSTIKYNEQFF. The CDR3 coding sequence is TGTGCCAGCAGTACAATAAAGTACAATGAGCAGTTCTTC.

This clonotype was picked up a small number of times. The gene calls are TRBV12-3 or TRBV12-4 and TRBJ2-6; 7 nucleotides line up with TRBD2. This CDR3 is 16 amino acids long. Trimming cost V 3 bases and J 1 base; bases outside gene matches: 3. The CDR3 loop is CASSFGGSSGANVLTF. CDR3 DNA sequence: TGTGCCAGCAGTTTTGGCGGGAGTTCTGGGGCCAACGTCCTGACTTTC.

CDR3 in amino acids: CSASFPGLAAYEQYF. In DNA, the CDR3 is TGCAGTGCTAGTTTTCCGGGACTAGCCGCCTACGAGCAGTACTTC. The chain joins TRBV20-1 to TRBJ2-4; 9 bases are shared with TRBD2. The J call may be faulty, since TRBJ2-7 better matches the DNA end. The CDR3 runs to 15 residues. Germline-derived CDR1 and CDR2 are DFQATT and SNEGSKA (reference sequence).

This clonotype has just a few counts. This chain uses TRBV12-3 or TRBV12-4 with TRBJ2-5, with a possible D match to TRBD2 (6 bases). The tail of the sequence fits TRBJ2-7 better, so the J call may be wrong. This CDR3 is 16 amino acids long. The CDR3: CASSTRDLGSGSEQYF. The CDR3 bases are TGTGCCAGCAGTACCAGGGACTTGGGTTCTGGGAGCGAGCAGTACTTC.

V is TRBV20-1 and J is TRBJ1-1; possible D gene TRBD1, 6 bases. Trimming removed 6 bases at V and 4 bases at J, with 18 bases between. Germline-derived CDR1 and CDR2 are DFQATT and SNEGSKA (reference sequence). The CDR3 has 14 amino acids. The CDR3 sequence is CSAGDQGQGTEAFF. The CDR3 coding sequence is TGCAGTGCCGGGGATCAGGGGCAGGGCACTGAAGCTTTCTTT.

The chain recombines TRBV29-1 with TRBJ2-7, with D maybe TRBD2 (5 bases). This CDR3 is 11 amino acids long. The germline V gene has CDR1 SQVTM and CDR2 ANQGSEA. Trimming took off 5 bases at V and 3 bases at J, with 8 bases between the two ends. The CDR3 here is CSVRAGYEQYF. The CDR3 DNA follows: TGCAGCGTTCGGGCGGGCTACGAGCAGTACTTC.

The rearrangement uses TRBV20-1 and TRBJ1-5; 9 bases are shared with TRBD1. Looked up from germline, CDR1 is DFQATT and CDR2 is SNEGSKA (reference sequence). The CDR3 totals 15 residues. J gave up 8 bases and V 0 bases, and 8 bases lay outside the gene matches. CDR3 nucleotides: TGCAGTGCTAGAGACCCGGGACAGGGACGAAAGCCCCAGCATTTT. It is translated as CSARDPGQGRKPQHF.

A few counts support this clonotype. The chain carries TRBV9 and TRBJ1-4; 7 positions match TRBD1. CDR1 and CDR2 from the germline V gene are SGDLS and YYNGEE. The CDR3 length is 15 residues. Trimming cost V 3 bases and J 8 bases; bases outside gene matches: 10. As DNA, the CDR3 is TGTGCCAGCAGCGGCCGACAGGGAGAGTGGGAAAAACTGTTTTTT. It specifies CASSGRQGEWEKLFF.

The chain employs TRBV4-1 and TRBJ2-5, with D maybe TRBD2 (6 bases). The CDR3 runs to 16 residues. The germline V gene encodes CDR1 MGHRA and CDR2 YSYEKL. V lost 1 base and J 2 bases, leaving 14 bases between the germline ends. The CDR3 here is CASSQGRGEDQETQYF. CDR3 nucleotides: TGCGCCAGCAGCCAAGGCCGCGGGGAAGATCAAGAGACCCAGTACTTC.

A single count supports this clonotype. The chain combines TRBV30 with TRBJ2-1; 8 bases match TRBD2. Unmatched junction bases numbered 6, after V lost 5 bases and J lost 3 bases. The CDR3 spans 14 residues. The germline V gene has CDR1 GTSNPN and CDR2 SVGIG (reference sequence). CDR3 protein: CAWAPGTSYNEQFF. CDR3 nucleotides: TGTGCCTGGGCCCCCGGGACTAGCTACAATGAGCAGTTCTTC.

This chain uses TRBV27 with TRBJ2-5; 10 bases line up with TRBD2. The V gene end was trimmed by 5 bases and the J gene end by 11 bases; junction bases not matched to a gene: 17. CDR1 MNHEY and CDR2 SMNVEV come from the germline V gene (reference sequence). There are 16 residues in the CDR3. CDR3 in amino acids: CASSPRERGGLNEQYF. In DNA, the CDR3 is TGTGCCAGCAGTCCCCGGGAGCGGGGGGGCCTGAATGAGCAGTACTTC.

This chain links TRBV7-9 with TRBJ2-4; no reliable D call. The V gene's germline CDR1 is SEHNR and CDR2 FQNEAQ (reference sequence). V was trimmed by 5 bases and J by 0 bases, leaving 17 bases between them. The CDR3 is made up of 17 amino acids. DNA of the CDR3: TGTGCCAGCAGCACCCGGTCCCAGAACATAGCCAAAAACATTCAGTACTTC. Translating it yields CASSTRSQNIAKNIQYF.

This rearrangement joins TRBV20-1 to TRBJ2-1, with TRBD2 as a possible D gene (5 bases). Between the trimmed V and J ends, which lost 5 bases and 8 bases, there was a span of 10 bases. Germline lookup yields CDR1 DFQATT and CDR2 SNEGSKA (reference sequence). CDR3 size: 11 residues. The CDR3 DNA sequence: TGCAGTGCTGGGCTAGCCGATGAGCAGTTCTTC. Residues: CSAGLADEQFF.

CDR3 amino acids: CAISESSRGFYEQYF. As DNA, the CDR3 is TGTGCCATCAGTGAGTCCTCGCGGGGCTTTTACGAGCAGTACTTC. The chain is built from TRBV10-3 and TRBJ2-7; D perhaps matches TRBD2 (6 bases). The germline V and J ends were trimmed by 0 bases and 4 bases, with 13 bases remaining between them. The V gene's germline CDR1 is ENHRY and CDR2 SYGVKD. The length of the CDR3 is 15 residues.

This clonotype was seen more than once but under ten times. A clone one base away is much larger, so this may be a read error. This chain uses TRBV4-1 with TRBJ2-1, with TRBD2 as a possible D gene (5 bases). The J call may be mistaken, given a closer DNA end match to TRBJ2-7. The CDR3 is made up of 16 amino acids. Germline V CDR1 and CDR2: MGHRA, YSYEKL. The CDR3 DNA follows: TGCGCCAGCAGCCCCTCTAGCCGGAGCTCCTACAATGAGCAGTACTTC. This translates into CASSPSSRSSYNEQYF.

This clonotype was recorded only once. The chain recombines TRBV7-6 with TRBJ2-7; 7 bases fit TRBD2. Losses at the gene ends were 2 bases for V and 7 bases for J; bases not matched to a gene: 14. Germline V gene lookup returns CDR1 SGHVS and CDR2 FNYEAQ. The CDR3 length is 16 residues. The CDR3 coding sequence is TGTGCCAGCAGCTTATACAGCGGGGTGGGGTTCAATGAGCAGTACTTC. This encodes CASSLYSGVGFNEQYF.

This clonotype was observed a few times. The chain is built from TRBV20-1 and TRBJ2-3; 13 nucleotides line up with TRBD2. The CDR3 is made up of 15 amino acids. V dropped 6 bases and J dropped 4; count of bases not matched to a gene: 7. Germline CDR1 DFQATT, CDR2 SNEGSKA (reference sequence). The CDR3 DNA is TGCAGTGCCGAGGGACTAGCGGGGAGTCCAGATACGCAGTATTTT. This sequence encodes CSAEGLAGSPDTQYF.

The rearrangement uses TRBV29-1 and TRBJ2-4; 8 bases match TRBD1. The CDR3 length is 13 residues. Germline V lookup: CDR1 SQVTM, CDR2 ANQGSEA. The trim removed 6 bases at V and 8 bases at J, leaving 9 bases unmatched. The CDR3 loop is CSVRGQGAYIQYF. As DNA, the CDR3 is TGCAGCGTCCGGGGCCAGGGGGCGTACATTCAGTACTTC.

The chain combines TRBV6-2 or TRBV6-3 with TRBJ2-7; tentatively, D is TRBD1 or TRBD2 (5 bases each). The CDR3 extends over 15 amino acids. Trimming left V 6 bases short and J 1 base short, with 16 bases between. Germline-derived CDR1 and CDR2 are MNHEY and SVGEGT. CDR3 residues: CASRKLWGPSYEQYF. The CDR3 DNA sequence: TGTGCCAGCAGAAAACTATGGGGACCATCCTACGAGCAGTACTTC.